This T cell receptor (beta chain) was recovered during a study of Graves' ophthalmopathy and Graves' hyperthyroidism (dated by TCRdb to between 2017 and 2018). Broadly, across the study: Stable hyperthyroidism was defined as no progression to ophthalmopathy within 18 months of follow-up. In total, approximately 140 blood samples were TCR-sequenced: some 43 ophthalmopathy, approximately 80 hyperthyroidism and some 17 hyperthyroidism-to-ophthalmopathy patients. The study used TCR beta repertoire signatures to distinguish Graves' ophthalmopathy from Graves' hyperthyroidism and to predict progression to ophthalmopathy. A discovery set of 100 patients (around 40 ophthalmopathy, some 58 stable hyperthyroidism) was enrolled to explore V-J signatures distinguishing ophthalmopathy from hyperthyroidism. In over 5 hyperthyroidism patients, the T-cell repertoires found in thyroid tissue were compared with those found in blood. An independent validation cohort comprised 18 hyperthyroidism patients and 17 patients who later progressed from hyperthyroidism to ophthalmopathy. Following sampling, methimazole starting at 30 mg daily was administered to hyperthyroidism patients, and high-dose intravenous methylprednisolone was administered to ophthalmopathy patients. Study-wide conclusions, independent of this receptor: No statistical method was used to set the sample size in advance, and the investigators knew which group each participant was assigned to. In validation, the model predicted ophthalmopathy progression with about 71% sensitivity and roughly 72% specificity; some 13 predicted patients were CT-confirmed with GO in a median of approximately 6.5 months. Most expanded thyroid clonotypes with frequency above 0.001 were also detected in blood, suggesting blood repertoires may reflect the thyroid immune response. Ophthalmopathy was separated from stable hyperthyroidism by the 13-signature model with just under 90% sensitivity and around 81% specificity in cross-validation and with 80%/75% in the test set.

Hyperthyroidism patients were newly diagnosed, with disease duration under 2 months, and aged 18 to 65 years. Patients with other autoimmune diseases, uncontrolled infections, pregnancy or lactation were excluded from the study. Clinical symptoms, serum thyroxine, TRAb, thyroid ultrasound and orbital computed tomography were used for diagnosis. Total RNA was extracted using Trizol reagent, and RNA quality was checked on an Agilent 2100 Bioanalyzer. CDR1 and CDR2 were assigned from the germline V gene as SNHLY and FYNNEI. The CDR3, cysteine through phenylalanine, is 16 amino acids long. CDR3 DNA is the only sequence kept; it has 48 bases, read in frame from the first base. Trimming takes 5 bases from V and 1 base from J, and the germline ends sit 15 bases apart. For repertoire sequencing, the TCR beta CDR3 regions were amplified from RNA transcripts. HTBI primers and the Qiagen OneStep RT-PCR kit were used in a first-round RT-PCR, which was followed by a second-round multiplex PCR, size selection and purification. Libraries were sequenced on an Illumina HiSeq2000 using paired-end 100 bp reads. The authors' pipeline ran thus. SOAPnuke was used to process the reads, throwing out any read that had adapters, had uncalled bases, had a mean Phred below 15, or lacked an exact constant-primer or identifier match. COPE v1.2.5 was used to merge high-quality paired reads. Each unique nucleotide sequence was treated as a clonotype, and MiTCR v1.1 was used to align the clonotypes to the IMGT TRB V, D and J references. Analysis was restricted to V-J combinations with a frequency above 0.0001, which covered roughly 99% of repertoires. For each V-J combination, a TCR clonal expansion and chaos score was defined as F50 clonal expansion divided by the chaos observed in the TCRdist matrix. Features were reduced by Welch's t-statistics and random forest to around 14 V-J combinations, which fed a naive Bayes classifier. The similarity between thyroid and blood repertoires was quantified using the Morisita-Horn index. The public reads were quality trimmed at Q25 with fastp and then assembled into clones with MiXCR by TCRdb, keeping productive beta chains. Entries are consolidated by CDR3 protein sequence, retaining the most common genes and DNA. In this record, the V and J calls reflect TCRdb's handling and not the investigators' own analysis. This sample holds about 600,000 distinct CDR3 sequences; approximately 37% were observed only once. Roughly 4% of the sample is held by the ten biggest clonotypes.

Regarding this clonotype: Its antigen is still unknown. One base away there is no much larger clone; base qualities are not given.

Recombination linked TRBV2 to TRBJ1-5; the D gene is possibly TRBD1, with 6 bases matching. Material for sequencing was peripheral blood or thyroid tissue (not recorded which). The origin of this receptor is an adult man with Graves' hyperthyroidism. The CDR3 region: CASSLQGPLSNQPQHF. The DNA sequence reads TGTGCCAGCAGTCTCCAGGGGCCATTAAGCAATCAGCCCCAGCATTTT.